A selection of T cell receptor beta chains follows, all from one sample in a study of OX40 agonist ivuxolimab in advanced cancers. Assay: immunoSEQ multiplex PCR; the TCRdb copy retains only in-frame clones and omits some. This sample has under 50,000 clones, with approximately 83% found just once. The sample was CD4+ or CD8+ T cells sorted from blood, taken in a trial of the OX40 agonist ivuxolimab. The receptors here all came from an adult with an advanced solid tumor such as melanoma, head and neck, liver or kidney cancer. The CDR3 runs from the conserved cysteine through the conserved F or W. Fields, in order: CDR3 protein, CDR3 DNA, J gene, D gene, V gene, clone size. D genes are given only for firm matches. For some rows the clone size is stated as once, few or many, or as a class when expanded; others skip it.

CDR3 protein: CASSQERGQASGTGELFF
CDR3 DNA: TGTGCCAGCAGCCAAGAAAGGGGACAGGCTAGCGGCACCGGGGAGCTGTTTTTT
J gene: TRBJ2-2
D gene: .
V gene: TRBV4-2
clone size: .

CDR3 protein: CASSRDRGFYQETQYF
CDR3 DNA: TGTGCCAGCAGCAGGGACAGGGGGTTTTACCAAGAGACCCAGTACTTC
J gene: TRBJ2-5
D gene: TRBD1
V gene: TRBV5-6
clone size: .

CDR3 protein: CAWSRGLVGELFF
CDR3 DNA: TGTGCCTGGAGTCGAGGTTTGGTCGGGGAGCTGTTTTTT
J gene: TRBJ2-2
D gene: .
V gene: TRBV30
clone size: .

CDR3 protein: CASSKAEYQETQYF
CDR3 DNA: TGTGCCAGCAGCAAGGCGGAGTACCAAGAGACCCAGTACTTC
J gene: TRBJ2-5
D gene: .
V gene: TRBV7-2
clone size: .

CDR3 protein: CASSLVGDRKTGELFF
CDR3 DNA: TGTGCCAGCAGCTTAGTAGGAGACAGGAAAACCGGGGAGCTGTTTTTT
J gene: TRBJ2-2
D gene: .
V gene: TRBV7-2
clone size: .

CDR3 protein: CAGGQGFGQPQHF
CDR3 DNA: TGTGCCGGAGGACAGGGATTCGGTCAGCCCCAGCATTTT
J gene: TRBJ1-5
D gene: TRBD1
V gene: TRBV2
clone size: .

CDR3 protein: CASSASGARTDTQYF
CDR3 DNA: TGTGCCAGCAGTGCAAGTGGGGCCCGCACAGATACGCAGTATTTT
J gene: TRBJ2-3
D gene: .
V gene: TRBV25-1
clone size: .

CDR3 protein: CASSLGAGTYEQYF
CDR3 DNA: TGTGCCAGCAGCTTAGGAGCAGGGACCTACGAGCAGTACTTC
J gene: TRBJ2-7
D gene: .
V gene: TRBV11-2
clone size: .

CDR3 protein: CASKSGRTGVNEQFF
CDR3 DNA: TGTGCCAGCAAAAGTGGGAGGACAGGGGTGAATGAGCAGTTCTTC
J gene: TRBJ2-1
D gene: TRBD1
V gene: TRBV7-6
clone size: .

CDR3 protein: CASSLGQVSGEQYF
CDR3 DNA: TGTGCCAGCAGCTTAGGACAGGTATCGGGCGAGCAGTACTTC
J gene: TRBJ2-7
D gene: TRBD1
V gene: TRBV5-4
clone size: .

CDR3 protein: CASSDTGHTDTQYF
CDR3 DNA: TGTGCCAGCAGTGATACAGGCCACACAGATACGCAGTATTTT
J gene: TRBJ2-3
D gene: .
V gene: TRBV2
clone size: .

CDR3 protein: CASSKTSGGTYNEQFF
CDR3 DNA: TGTGCCAGCAGCAAAACTAGCGGGGGGACCTACAATGAGCAGTTCTTC
J gene: TRBJ2-1
D gene: TRBD2
V gene: TRBV7-2
clone size: once

CDR3 protein: CASSKSLLREQYF
CDR3 DNA: TGTGCCAGCAGTAAGAGTCTTCTCAGGGAGCAGTACTTC
J gene: TRBJ2-7
D gene: .
V gene: TRBV6-5
clone size: .

CDR3 protein: CASLFGQGVTGELFF
CDR3 DNA: TGTGCCAGCTTATTTGGACAGGGGGTAACCGGGGAGCTGTTTTTT
J gene: TRBJ2-2
D gene: TRBD1
V gene: TRBV28
clone size: .

CDR3 protein: CAISESRGSNEKLFF
CDR3 DNA: TGTGCCATCAGTGAGTCCAGGGGCTCTAATGAAAAACTGTTTTTT
J gene: TRBJ1-4
D gene: .
V gene: TRBV10-3
clone size: .

CDR3 protein: CASSSLGGRKSYTF
CDR3 DNA: TGTGCCAGCAGCTCCCTCGGTGGTAGAAAAAGCTACACCTTC
J gene: TRBJ1-2
D gene: .
V gene: TRBV11-2
clone size: .

CDR3 protein: CASSQETWASGGYNEQFF
CDR3 DNA: TGTGCCAGCAGCCAAGAAACATGGGCTAGCGGGGGGTACAATGAGCAGTTCTTC
J gene: TRBJ2-1
D gene: TRBD2
V gene: TRBV4-2
clone size: .

CDR3 protein: CSAGLQYGYTF
CDR3 DNA: TGCAGTGCTGGATTACAGTATGGCTACACCTTC
J gene: TRBJ1-2
D gene: .
V gene: TRBV20-1
clone size: .

CDR3 protein: CASSYSSWQDQETQYF
CDR3 DNA: TGTGCCAGCAGTTACTCGTCCTGGCAGGATCAAGAGACCCAGTACTTC
J gene: TRBJ2-5
D gene: .
V gene: TRBV6-6
clone size: .

CDR3 protein: CASSGQGADNEQFF
CDR3 DNA: TGCGCCAGCAGTGGACAGGGGGCGGATAATGAGCAGTTCTTC
J gene: TRBJ2-1
D gene: TRBD1
V gene: TRBV10-1
clone size: .

CDR3 protein: CASSEADSSGGSDTQYF
CDR3 DNA: TGTGCCAGCAGTGAAGCTGACTCTAGCGGGGGGTCGGATACGCAGTATTTT
J gene: TRBJ2-3
D gene: TRBD2
V gene: TRBV6-1
clone size: .

CDR3 protein: CAWSGGLDTEAFF
CDR3 DNA: TGTGCCTGGAGTGGGGGGTTGGACACTGAAGCTTTCTTT
J gene: TRBJ1-1
D gene: .
V gene: TRBV30
clone size: .

CDR3 protein: CAIATRGADTQYF
CDR3 DNA: TGTGCCATAGCTACGCGGGGCGCAGATACGCAGTATTTT
J gene: TRBJ2-3
D gene: .
V gene: TRBV10-3
clone size: .

CDR3 protein: CASRARQGSNYGYTF
CDR3 DNA: TGTGCCAGCAGAGCACGACAGGGTTCTAACTATGGCTACACCTTC
J gene: TRBJ1-2
D gene: TRBD1
V gene: TRBV25-1
clone size: .

CDR3 protein: CASSFTGGPPSWGYTF
CDR3 DNA: TGTGCCAGCAGTTTTACAGGGGGCCCGCCTAGTTGGGGCTACACCTTC
J gene: TRBJ1-2
D gene: TRBD1
V gene: TRBV27
clone size: .

CDR3 protein: CASRLTSGTTYEQYF
CDR3 DNA: TGCGCCAGCAGGCTGACTAGCGGGACAACCTACGAGCAGTACTTC
J gene: TRBJ2-7
D gene: TRBD2
V gene: TRBV5-1
clone size: .

CDR3 protein: CASRWRGLAASTDTQYF
CDR3 DNA: TGTGCCAGCAGGTGGAGGGGGCTAGCGGCTAGCACAGATACGCAGTATTTT
J gene: TRBJ2-3
D gene: .
V gene: TRBV7-2
clone size: .

CDR3 protein: CASSSGTGYTEAFF
CDR3 DNA: TGTGCCAGCAGTTCCGGGACAGGCTACACTGAAGCTTTCTTT
J gene: TRBJ1-1
D gene: TRBD1
V gene: TRBV28
clone size: .

CDR3 protein: CASSLLGASYEQYF
CDR3 DNA: TGTGCCAGCAGCCTATTGGGGGCCTCCTACGAGCAGTACTTC
J gene: TRBJ2-7
D gene: .
V gene: TRBV7-2
clone size: .

CDR3 protein: CASSVALGGNEQFF
CDR3 DNA: TGTGCCAGCAGCGTAGCTTTGGGGGGTAATGAGCAGTTCTTC
J gene: TRBJ2-1
D gene: .
V gene: TRBV9
clone size: .

CDR3 protein: CASSLTGGSNQPQHF
CDR3 DNA: TGTGCCAGTAGCCTAACAGGTGGAAGCAATCAGCCCCAGCATTTT
J gene: TRBJ1-5
D gene: .
V gene: TRBV19
clone size: .

CDR3 protein: CASSLDQVGEQYF
CDR3 DNA: TGTGCCAGCAGCTTAGATCAGGTCGGGGAGCAGTACTTC
J gene: TRBJ2-7
D gene: .
V gene: TRBV11-2
clone size: .

CDR3 protein: CASSLIVGNEQFF
CDR3 DNA: TGTGCCAGCAGCCTAATAGTGGGCAATGAGCAGTTCTTC
J gene: TRBJ2-1
D gene: .
V gene: TRBV5-8
clone size: .

CDR3 protein: CASSYSGTEDQPQHF
CDR3 DNA: TGTGCCAGCAGCTATTCCGGGACGGAGGATCAGCCCCAGCATTTT
J gene: TRBJ1-5
D gene: .
V gene: TRBV7-9
clone size: few

CDR3 protein: CSAIQGRTQYF
CDR3 DNA: TGCAGTGCAATCCAGGGGAGGACCCAGTACTTC
J gene: TRBJ2-5
D gene: .
V gene: TRBV20-1
clone size: .